This TCR beta chain originates from a study of a mutant IDH1 vaccine in newly diagnosed glioma. Across the whole study: Patients under treatment included roughly 60% males and about 38% females and had a mean age of about 37 years.

Sequenced by immunoSEQ multiplex PCR; TCRdb stores in-frame clones only, minus some. The sample carries about 40,000 clones, approximately 89% recorded once. Time point defined: week 5, during vaccination. Vaccinated patients received 300 ug of mutant IDH1 20-mer peptide per dose, with topical imiquimod. For this clone: No antigen is known for it.

Trimming shortened V by 4 bases and J by 3 bases, and 14 bases separated the two germline ends. Germline CDR1 reads SGHDT; CDR2 reads YYEEEE. CDR3 size: 15 residues. The material was PBMCs, obtained from a glioma patient whose treatment included an IDH1 peptide vaccine. The chain combines TRBV5-6 with TRBJ2-1, with D unclear. The receptor was isolated from a man aged 50-59 years with glioma. CDR3 in DNA: TGTGCCAGCAGCCCGTCGGTGGGCGGCTACAATGAGCAGTTCTTC. This encodes CASSPSVGGYNEQFF.